Presented here are 30 T cell receptor beta chains from one specimen sequenced in a study of T cells after yellow fever vaccination (dated by TCRdb to about 2019). The label giving this sample's treatment or condition can be read as: live attenuated yellow fever vaccine strain. The library was built by means of 5' RACE. Sequenced using an Illumina HiSeq 2500. TCRdb reanalyzed the raw reads on its own, using fastp at Q25 for trimming and MiXCR for clone calling, and kept in-frame beta chains. One record per CDR3 amino acid sequence lists the most common genes and DNA. Across this sample there are 500,000 to 550,000 distinct CDR3 sequences, with about a fifth seen only once. The ten top clones hold roughly a sixth of the sample. Source: PBMCs, taken 21 days after the first yellow fever vaccination. The receptors stem from a man between 18 and 35 years old who received the YFV17D yellow fever vaccine.

This sequence joins TRBV3-1 and TRBJ2-3, with D possibly TRBD2 on 5 matching bases. Germline values: CDR1 LGHDT, CDR2 YNNKEL (reference sequence). CDR3 length: 15 residues. V was trimmed by 1 base and J by 1 base, leaving 9 bases between them. CDR3 nucleotide sequence: TGTGCCAGCAGCCAAGGACCAGCGGGCACAGATACGCAGTATTTT. It codes for CASSQGPAGTDTQYF.

This clonotype appeared a few times. The junction shows a germline mismatch at one end, possibly a read error. The rearrangement uses TRBV5-6 and TRBJ2-1, with TRBD2 as a possible D gene (7 bases). CDR3 length: 15 amino acids. The germline V gene encodes CDR1 SGHDT and CDR2 YYEEEE. The CDR3 DNA follows: TGTGCCAGCAACTTGATGGGGGGGGGCACCCATGAGCAGTTCTTC. Protein sequence: CASNLMGGGTHEQFF.

This clonotype was counted ten times or more. This chain uses TRBV20-1 with TRBJ2-1; 7 bases map to TRBD2. Per germline, CDR1 DFQATT and CDR2 SNEGSKA (reference sequence). This CDR3 region has 15 residues. The V and J ends lost 6 bases and 1 base, in that order; junction bases with no gene match: 9. CDR3 coding DNA: TGCAGTGCCCCTCCGGGGGGTTCGTCCTACAATGAGCAGTTCTTC. Translating it yields CSAPPGGSSYNEQFF.

The rearrangement uses TRBV29-1 and TRBJ2-1; 7 bases are shared with TRBD1. Germline-derived CDR1 and CDR2 are SQVTM and ANQGSEA. J was trimmed by 4 bases and V by 1 base; bases with no gene match: 10. The length of the CDR3 is 16 residues. The CDR3, as DNA: TGCAGCGTTGAAGGTGTCCAGGACAGGTATTACAATGAGCAGTTCTTC. Protein: CSVEGVQDRYYNEQFF.

This clonotype was found a few times. V and J are TRBV10-3 and TRBJ2-1, with a weak D call TRBD1 (5 bases). This CDR3 spans 14 amino acids. Trimming shortened V by 6 bases and J by 5 bases, and 14 bases separated the two germline ends. Germline-derived CDR1 and CDR2 are ENHRY and SYGVKD. In nucleotides, the CDR3 is TGTGCCATCAGGGAGAAGGGGCAGGACAATGAGCAGTTCTTC. This sequence encodes CAIREKGQDNEQFF.

This clonotype has more than one count but fewer than ten. V and J are TRBV11-1 and TRBJ2-7, with TRBD1 matching 8 bases. Trimming removed 4 bases from V and 5 bases from J; junction bases left unmatched: 7. The V gene's germline CDR1 is SGHAT and CDR2 FQDESV (reference sequence). The CDR3 contains 14 residues. CDR3 DNA sequence: TGTGCCAGCAGCTGGAGGACAGGGTACCACGAGCAGTACTTC. As protein: CASSWRTGYHEQYF.

This clonotype was counted only a few times. The J gene is TRBJ2-7, the V gene TRBV12-1; the D call TRBD1 from the table was never checked on the DNA. TRBV12-1 is labeled a pseudogene. This CDR3 comprises 15 residues. CDR3 in DNA: TGTGCCAGCGAGGTTTTGGGCTGCCCCCGCTACGAGCAGTACTTC. Translated: CASEVLGCPRYEQYF.

The V gene is TRBV7-9, the J gene TRBJ1-1, with D possibly TRBD1 on 5 matching bases. This CDR3 has 16 residues. Trimming removed 3 bases at V and 0 bases at J, with 14 bases between. The germline gives CDR1 SEHNR, CDR2 FQNEAQ (reference sequence). The CDR3 DNA reads TGTGCCAGCAGCTTCTCTCAGACAGCGATGAACACTGAAGCTTTCTTT. Translated: CASSFSQTAMNTEAFF.

The chain carries TRBV29-1 and TRBJ2-1, with D hard to call. Germline assignment: CDR1 SQVTM and CDR2 ANQGSEA. V was shortened by 3 bases and J by 8 bases, with 5 bases between the two germline ends. CDR3 length equals 10 residues. The CDR3 bases are TGCAGCGTTGAGAAGGATGAGCAGTTCTTC. It translates to CSVEKDEQFF.

V usage is TRBV20-1 and J usage is TRBJ2-2; D perhaps matches TRBD1 (5 bases). The CDR3 is 14 amino acids. V lost 0 bases and J lost 6, with 11 bases in between. The V gene's germline CDR1 is DFQATT and CDR2 SNEGSKA (reference sequence). For the CDR3, the DNA is TGCAGTGCTAGAGATCCCCAGGGTCCCGGGGAGCTGTTTTTT. Translation: CSARDPQGPGELFF.

The J gene is TRBJ2-5, the V gene TRBV20-1; 8 bases align to TRBD2. The CDR3 consists of 14 residues. Germline V gene lookup returns CDR1 DFQATT and CDR2 SNEGSKA (reference sequence). The trim removed 5 bases at V and 5 bases at J, leaving 10 bases unmatched. This chain's CDR3 is CSAGVAGPGETQYF. CDR3 nucleotides: TGCAGTGCTGGGGTAGCGGGGCCGGGGGAGACCCAGTACTTC.

This clonotype was detected many times. The CDR3 spells CASSLRDRETQYF. For the CDR3, the DNA is TGTGCCAGCAGTCTCCGGGACAGGGAGACCCAGTACTTC. The chain uses TRBV12-3 or TRBV12-4 and TRBJ2-5; 8 bases fit TRBD1. With 5 bases clipped from V and 5 bases from J, the junction kept 4 bases outside the gene matches. There are 13 residues in the CDR3.

V gene TRBV20-1 combines with J gene TRBJ2-2; 10 nucleotides align to TRBD2. Unmatched junction bases numbered 10, after V lost 1 base and J lost 5 bases. Germline V gives CDR1 DFQATT, CDR2 SNEGSKA (reference sequence). CDR3 length: 17 amino acids. DNA for the CDR3: TGCAGTGCTAGAGCGTATAGCGGGGGGCCCGAAACCGGGGAGCTGTTTTTT. This encodes CSARAYSGGPETGELFF.

The sample holds a few counts of this clonotype. The chain links TRBV5-1 to TRBJ2-1; no reliable D call. The CDR3 extends over 14 amino acids. The germline V and J ends were trimmed by 0 bases and 7 bases, with 11 bases remaining between them. Germline lookup yields CDR1 SGHRS and CDR2 YFSETQ. CDR3 DNA sequence: TGCGCCAGCAGCTTGGATGCCCGTATAAATGAGCAGTTCTTC. Translated, it gives CASSLDARINEQFF.

This clonotype was seen only a few times. The chain has TRBV7-3 and TRBJ1-1; D ambiguous. This CDR3 spans 13 amino acids. V lost 2 bases to trimming and J lost 6 bases, with 10 bases between them. Germline V gives CDR1 SGHTA, CDR2 FQGTGA. The CDR3 here is CASSLAGSAEAFF. CDR3 sequence (DNA): TGTGCCAGCAGCTTAGCGGGAAGCGCTGAAGCTTTCTTT.

This clonotype was counted many times. The chain has TRBV10-3 and TRBJ2-7; TRBD1 might be the D (7 bases). From germline, CDR1 is ENHRY and CDR2 SYGVKD. The germline V and J ends were trimmed by 6 bases and 12 bases, with 24 bases remaining between them. The CDR3 runs to 14 residues. The CDR3 bases are TGTGCCATCAGGGGGACAGCCATCCCCGGAGGGCTGTACTTC. Amino acids: CAIRGTAIPGGLYF.

The V and J genes are TRBV12-3 or TRBV12-4 and TRBJ1-3; no clear D. V was clipped by 2 bases and J by 3 bases, with 8 bases between them. The length of the CDR3 is 14 residues. The CDR3: CASSLLGNGNTIYF. In DNA, the CDR3 is TGTGCCAGCAGTTTATTGGGCAATGGAAACACCATATATTTT.

The chain uses TRBV12-3 or TRBV12-4 and TRBJ2-1; 8 bases agree with TRBD2. This CDR3 is built from 13 residues. V was pared by 6 bases and J by 5 bases, with 3 bases of the junction left unmatched. In nucleotides, the CDR3 is TGTGCCAGCAGGACTAGCGTTCACAATGAGCAGTTCTTC. Translating gives CASRTSVHNEQFF.

This clonotype was counted ten times or more. The chain has TRBV2 and TRBJ2-2, with TRBD1 matching over 8 bases. J was trimmed by 0 bases and V by 6 bases; bases with no gene match: 3. This CDR3 spans 15 amino acids. CDR1 and CDR2 from the germline V gene are SNHLY and FYNNEI. CDR3 in amino acids: CASSRTGTNTGELFF. The CDR3 DNA sequence: TGTGCCAGCAGCAGGACAGGGACGAACACCGGGGAGCTGTTTTTT.

This clonotype was seen a few times. V and J are TRBV20-1 and TRBJ2-3; 12 nucleotides align to TRBD2. The CDR3 length is 18 residues. Germline trimming cut 3 bases from V and 1 base from J; bases unmatched to any gene: 11. Germline loops: CDR1 DFQATT, CDR2 SNEGSKA (reference sequence). CDR3 sequence (DNA): TGCAGTGCTAGGGAACTAGCGGGGGGTCTTCCTCGCACAGATACGCAGTATTTT. This codes for CSARELAGGLPRTDTQYF.

This chain joins TRBV20-1 and TRBJ2-7, with D uncertain. CDR3 length: 11 residues. With 4 bases removed from V and 1 base from J, the gap between germline ends came to 5 bases. Germline V gene data show CDR1 as DFQATT and CDR2 as SNEGSKA (reference sequence). DNA for the CDR3: TGCAGTGCTAAGGAGTCCTACGAGCAGTACGTC. This codes for CSAKESYEQYV.

The CDR3 loop is CSAAGRLYGYTF. The CDR3 bases are TGCAGTGCCGCGGGTCGGCTCTATGGCTACACCTTC. This chain links TRBV20-1 with TRBJ1-2; D not certain. Germline assignment: CDR1 DFQATT and CDR2 SNEGSKA (reference sequence). There are 12 residues in the CDR3. V lost 6 bases and J lost 4, with 12 bases in between.

This clonotype was observed a few times. This chain links TRBV10-3 with TRBJ2-3; D is ambiguous. Germline V gene sequence: CDR1 ENHRY, CDR2 SYGVKD. The CDR3 is 15 residues long. The V end was cut by 4 bases, the J end by 3 bases, with 14 bases between. CDR3 nucleotides: TGTGCCATCAGTGGGTCGGTGGACGTAACAGATACGCAGTATTTT. Protein: CAISGSVDVTDTQYF.

This clonotype was counted between two and nine times. The rearrangement links TRBV5-6 to TRBJ2-7, with D perhaps TRBD1 (6 bases). The CDR3 loop spans 15 amino acids. Between the trimmed V and J ends, which lost 4 bases and 0 bases, there was a span of 14 bases. The germline V gene encodes CDR1 SGHDT and CDR2 YYEEEE. This CDR3 reads CASSLTGRSSYEQYF. CDR3 sequence (DNA): TGTGCCAGCAGCCTGACAGGTAGGAGCTCCTACGAGCAGTACTTC.

The gene calls are TRBV5-1 and TRBJ2-7; either TRBD1 or TRBD2 may fit D (6 bases each). The V gene lost 5 bases and the J gene lost 6 bases, with 15 bases spanning the gap. This CDR3 spans 13 amino acids. Germline V gene sequence: CDR1 SGHRS, CDR2 YFSETQ. Here the CDR3 reads CASSRGVLSEQYF. The CDR3 nucleotides are TGCGCCAGCAGTAGGGGGGTACTCTCCGAGCAGTACTTC.

The rearrangement joins TRBV9 to TRBJ2-1; D unresolved. Deletions cut 0 bases from V and 1 base from J, with 11 bases between. There are 16 residues in the CDR3. CDR1 SGDLS and CDR2 YYNGEE come from the germline V gene. The CDR3 DNA reads as TGTGCCAGCAGCGTAGGGTGGACCCCATCCTACAATGAGCAGTTCTTC. Translated, it gives CASSVGWTPSYNEQFF.

The chain has TRBV6-1 and TRBJ2-5; TRBD1 agrees at 11 bases. CDR3 length: 14 amino acids. Looked up from germline, CDR1 is MNHNS and CDR2 is SASEGT. V was pared by 6 bases and J by 5 bases, with 5 bases of the junction left unmatched. The CDR3 reads CASSGTGGFETQYF. CDR3 in DNA: TGTGCCAGCAGCGGGACAGGGGGTTTCGAGACCCAGTACTTC.

This clonotype was recorded a few times. The rearrangement links TRBV6-2 or TRBV6-3 to TRBJ2-2, with 8 bases lining up with TRBD1. The CDR3 consists of 18 residues. Germline CDR1 reads MNHEY; CDR2 reads SVGEGT. The V segment lost 7 bases and the J segment 1 base; nucleotides outside the gene matches: 14. DNA of the CDR3: TGTGCCAGCACCCTGCCCCTAGGGACAGGAAGGAACACCGGGGAGCTGTTTTTT. Translation gives CASTLPLGTGRNTGELFF.

V is TRBV12-2 and J is TRBJ2-7; TRBD1 reflects the table's D call only, with no check against the DNA. TRBV12-2 is a pseudogene segment. This CDR3 is 16 amino acids long. The CDR3 region has the DNA TGTGCAAGTCTCAGCCAACAGGGGTCTCATCCCTACGAGCAGTACGTC. Its protein product is CASLSQQGSHPYEQYV.

The genes are TRBV11-1 and TRBJ1-1; the D gene is possibly TRBD1 (5 bases). The length of the CDR3 is 14 residues. Germline V lookup: CDR1 SGHAT, CDR2 FQDESV (reference sequence). Trimming cost V 6 bases and J 1 base, with 12 bases left between them. The DNA of the CDR3 is TGTGCCAGCAGTTGGGACCGGACGAACACTGAAGCTTTCTTT. It encodes CASSWDRTNTEAFF.